The 31 T cell receptor beta chains below all came from one sample that was sequenced in a study of neurological immune-mediated disorders. The time point here: longitudinal time-point 3. A single record per CDR3 protein comes from TCRdb applying MiXCR to the 5' RACE reads. Found here are approximately 84,000 distinct CDR3 sequences, approximately 4.6% of them singletons; the top ten hold 4.5% to 6%. The sample taken for sequencing was PBMCs. All receptors derive from an older woman with multiple sclerosis.

This clonotype has a count of ten or more. The chain recombines TRBV5-1 with TRBJ2-5, with 11 nucleotides matching TRBD2. Germline values: CDR1 SGHRS, CDR2 YFSETQ. The ends lost 5 bases at V and 5 bases at J; junction bases unmatched: 11. This CDR3 is 16 amino acids long. CDR3 in amino acids: CASSDGSGGARETQYF. DNA of the CDR3: TGCGCCAGCAGTGATGGTAGCGGGGGGGCCCGGGAGACCCAGTACTTC. Full variable domain (remainder filled in from reference TRBV5-1 and TRBJ2-5): KAGVTQTPRYLIKTRGQQVTLSCSPISGHRSVSWYQQTPGQGLQFLFEYFSETQRNKGNFPGRFSGRQFSNSRSEMNVSTLELGDSALYLCASSDGSGGARETQYFGPGTRLLVL.

This clonotype was observed many times. This sequence joins TRBV7-9 and TRBJ2-7; 8 bases align to TRBD1. Trimming took 5 bases from V and 4 from J; bases not matched to a gene: 7. The CDR3 has 14 amino acids. CDR1 is SEHNR, CDR2 FQNEAQ, per germline (reference sequence). The DNA for the CDR3 is TGTGCCAGCAGCCCCCAGGGGGCGGATTACGAGCAGTACTTC. It specifies CASSPQGADYEQYF. Complete variable domain (other parts from reference TRBV7-9 and TRBJ2-7): DTGVSQNPRHKITKRGQNVTFRCDPISEHNRLYWYRQTLGQGPEFLTYFQNEAQLEKSRLLSDRFSAERPKGSFSTLEIQRTEQGDSAMYLCASSPQGADYEQYFGPGTRLTVT.

The sample holds many counts of this clonotype. V usage is TRBV5-1 and J usage is TRBJ2-3; 11 bases are a match to TRBD2. V lost 9 bases and J lost 7; bases outside the gene matches: 10. The germline CDR1 and CDR2 sequences are SGHRS and YFSETQ. This CDR3 contains 14 residues. CDR3 nucleotide sequence: TGCGCCACCTCTCCTAGCGGGGGGCCAAATACGCAGTATTTT. Residues: CATSPSGGPNTQYF.

Many counts were recorded for this clonotype. V is TRBV20-1 and J is TRBJ1-5, with 8 positions matching TRBD1. The V and J ends lost 0 bases and 8 bases, in that order; junction bases with no gene match: 6. CDR3 size: 14 residues. Per the germline V gene, CDR1 is DFQATT and CDR2 is SNEGSKA (reference sequence). The CDR3 here is CSARDPQGDKPQHF. CDR3 nucleotide sequence: TGCAGTGCTAGAGATCCACAGGGGGATAAGCCCCAGCATTTT.

This clonotype was detected ten times or more. The chain combines TRBV15 with TRBJ2-1; D may correspond to TRBD1 or TRBD2 (6 bases each). Trimming removed 4 bases at V and 6 bases at J, with 13 bases between. This CDR3 comprises 14 residues. Germline CDR1 LNHNV, CDR2 YYDKDF (reference sequence). CDR3 nucleotide sequence: TGTGCCACCAGCAACGACGGGGGCATCAATGAGCAGTTCTTC. Encoded protein: CATSNDGGINEQFF.

In its sample, this clonotype was seen many times. V and J are TRBV12-3 or TRBV12-4 and TRBJ2-5, with 15 bases lining up with TRBD2. The CDR3 sequence is 17 residues long. V dropped 5 bases and J dropped 0; count of bases not matched to a gene: 4. In DNA form, the CDR3 reads TGTGCCAGCAGTGATGGACTAGCGGGGGGGAACCAAGAGACCCAGTACTTC. Translated: CASSDGLAGGNQETQYF.

The table lists this clonotype with many counts. The V call is TRBV29-1, the J call TRBJ2-3; 9 bases map to TRBD1. The CDR3 is 14 amino acids. Per the germline V gene, CDR1 is SQVTM and CDR2 is ANQGSEA. With V trimmed by 5 bases and J by 5 bases, 8 bases remained unmatched. DNA for the CDR3: TGCAGCGTTCCAGCGGGACAGGGATTAGATACGCAGTATTTT. This codes for CSVPAGQGLDTQYF.

This clonotype was recorded many times. J is TRBJ2-1 and V is TRBV20-1, with 12 nucleotides matching TRBD2. Germline V gene sequence: CDR1 DFQATT, CDR2 SNEGSKA (reference sequence). The ends lost 6 bases at V and 4 bases at J; junction bases unmatched: 4. The CDR3 is 14 amino acids. DNA of the CDR3: TGCAGTGCAAAGACTAGCGGGGGATACAATGAGCAGTTCTTC. Residues: CSAKTSGGYNEQFF.

This clonotype has at least ten counts. The chain uses TRBV29-1 and TRBJ2-2, with no clear D. CDR1 and CDR2 from the germline V gene are SQVTM and ANQGSEA. Trimming removed 6 bases from V and 2 bases from J, with 10 bases in between. CDR3 length: 13 residues. The CDR3 sequence: CSVHGTNTGELFF. As DNA, the CDR3 is TGCAGCGTGCACGGTACTAACACCGGGGAGCTGTTTTTT.

At least ten counts were recorded for this clonotype. This chain connects TRBV20-1 to TRBJ1-1; D is perhaps TRBD1 (6 bases). This CDR3 spans 12 amino acids. The germline V and J ends were trimmed by 6 bases and 4 bases, with 12 bases remaining between them. Germline V gives CDR1 DFQATT, CDR2 SNEGSKA (reference sequence). The CDR3 here is CSAEGDTTEAFF. The CDR3, as DNA: TGCAGTGCCGAGGGGGACACCACTGAAGCTTTCTTT.

In its sample, this clonotype was seen many times. The J gene is TRBJ2-3, the V gene TRBV5-1, with D possibly matching TRBD1 (6 bases). The CDR3 covers 15 residues. Deletions cut 5 bases from V and 1 base from J, with 14 bases between. In germline, CDR1 is SGHRS, CDR2 YFSETQ. The CDR3 nucleotides read TGCGCCAGCAGTTCTGGGGGCCTTGGCACAGATACGCAGTATTTT. Translation gives CASSSGGLGTDTQYF.

This clonotype was detected many times. This chain links TRBV18 with TRBJ2-5; TRBD1 might be the D (6 bases). V was trimmed by 6 bases and J by 2 bases, leaving 10 bases between them. CDR3 length equals 13 residues. The germline gives CDR1 KGHSH, CDR2 LQKENI. The CDR3 DNA is TGTGCCAGCTCTCGAGGGGGTCAAGAGACCCAGTACTTC. Encoded protein: CASSRGGQETQYF.

In this sample, this clonotype turned up many times. The V gene is TRBV6-5, the J gene TRBJ2-7, with D possibly TRBD2 on 6 matching bases. The CDR3 totals 14 residues. Germline assignment: CDR1 MNHEY and CDR2 SVGAGI. Trimming took 0 bases from V and 5 from J, leaving 11 bases between them. The CDR3 coding sequence is TGTGCCAGCAGTTACTCTACGACTAGGGACGAGCAGTACTTC. It is translated as CASSYSTTRDEQYF.

This clonotype was seen ten or more times. CDR3 DNA sequence: TGCGCCAGCAGCCCCTGGACTAGCGGCACAGATACGCAGTATTTT. Translation: CASSPWTSGTDTQYF. V usage is TRBV5-1 and J usage is TRBJ2-3, with 9 bases lining up with TRBD2. Per the germline V gene, CDR1 is SGHRS and CDR2 is YFSETQ. With 4 bases clipped from V and 1 base from J, the junction kept 4 bases outside the gene matches. The CDR3 is 15 residues long.

Ten or more counts support this clonotype. J is TRBJ1-1 and V is TRBV6-2 or TRBV6-3; the D is unclear. This CDR3 spans 14 amino acids. V was trimmed by 8 bases and J by 1 base, leaving 14 bases between them. The germline V gene encodes CDR1 MNHEY and CDR2 SVGEGT. As DNA, the CDR3 is TGTGCCAGCTGTTCGTTGACTACGAACACTGAAGCTTTCTTT. Protein product: CASCSLTTNTEAFF.

This clonotype appeared many times. This chain uses TRBV20-1 with TRBJ2-4; D call uncertain. V was cut by 5 bases and J by 3 bases, with 11 bases left in between. The CDR3 contains 13 residues. Germline lookup yields CDR1 DFQATT and CDR2 SNEGSKA (reference sequence). CDR3 amino acids: CSAFSVRKNIQYF. In DNA form, the CDR3 reads TGCAGTGCTTTCTCCGTCCGCAAAAACATTCAGTACTTC.

This clonotype was recorded many times. The chain has TRBV24-1 and TRBJ2-3; TRBD2 matches at 11 bases. The germline CDR1 and CDR2 sequences are KGHDR and SFDVKD. This CDR3 has 15 amino acids. V lost 4 bases, J lost 8 bases, and 7 bases stayed unmatched. CDR3 DNA: TGTGCCACCAGTGAAGGGACTAGCGGAAGAGGTACGCAGTATTTT. This sequence encodes CATSEGTSGRGTQYF.

This clonotype was counted many times. The CDR3 here is CSVRGQGLDTEAFF. The CDR3 DNA sequence: TGCAGCGTCCGCGGACAGGGTTTGGACACTGAAGCTTTCTTT. The chain has TRBV29-1 and TRBJ1-1; TRBD1 matches 8 bases. Germline loops: CDR1 SQVTM, CDR2 ANQGSEA. V gave up 6 bases and J gave up 3 bases; unmatched junction bases: 9. The CDR3 length is 14 residues.

A note on this clonotype: At one end, the junction sequence differs from germline, possibly due to a read error. V usage is TRBV29-1 and J usage is TRBJ1-2, with D possibly being TRBD1 (6 bases). This CDR3 contains 12 residues. Germline assignment: CDR1 SQVTM and CDR2 ANQGSEA. The CDR3 region has the DNA TGCAGCGTCGCCGACAGGTGGCTTGGCTACACCTTT. Protein product: CSVADRWLGYTF.

This clonotype was recorded many times. The V and J genes are TRBV20-1 and TRBJ2-7; 10 nucleotides line up with TRBD1. Germline V gene data show CDR1 as DFQATT and CDR2 as SNEGSKA (reference sequence). CDR3 length equals 13 residues. V was pared by 4 bases and J by 4 bases, with 4 bases of the junction left unmatched. The CDR3 loop reads CSANDRGLYEQYF. DNA of the CDR3: TGCAGTGCTAATGACAGGGGGCTATACGAGCAGTACTTC.

This clonotype was recorded many times. The CDR3 protein is CSVGTGAYEQYF. The CDR3 DNA reads as TGCAGCGTTGGGACAGGGGCCTACGAGCAGTACTTC. V is TRBV29-1 and J is TRBJ2-7; 9 nucleotides agree with TRBD1. Germline trimming cut 4 bases from V and 2 bases from J; bases unmatched to any gene: 0. The germline V gene encodes CDR1 SQVTM and CDR2 ANQGSEA. The CDR3 is made up of 12 amino acids.

At least ten counts were recorded for this clonotype. This chain uses TRBV12-3 or TRBV12-4 with TRBJ2-2; tentative D call: TRBD1 (6 bases). The CDR3 totals 14 residues. Trimming removed 6 bases from V and 0 bases from J, with 8 bases in between. The CDR3 loop reads CASRQGANTGELFF. CDR3 DNA sequence: TGTGCCAGCAGACAGGGCGCGAACACCGGGGAGCTGTTTTTT.

This clonotype came up many times. V usage is TRBV18 and J usage is TRBJ2-7; 7 bases map to TRBD1. The V and J ends lost 3 bases and 5 bases, in that order; junction bases with no gene match: 10. This CDR3 comprises 15 residues. Germline lookup yields CDR1 KGHSH and CDR2 LQKENI. DNA for the CDR3: TGTGCCAGCTCACCCGCGACAGGGTTGCGGAACGAGCAGTACTTC. This encodes CASSPATGLRNEQYF.

Many counts were recorded for this clonotype. The chain couples TRBV12-5 to TRBJ1-5; tentatively, D is TRBD1 (6 bases). CDR3 length equals 19 residues. Trimming removed 4 bases from V and 3 bases from J, with 25 bases in between. Per germline, CDR1 LGHNT and CDR2 FRNRAP. The chain's CDR3 is CASGSYSQGMAKFNQPQHF. Written as DNA, the CDR3 is TGTGCTAGTGGTTCCTATTCACAGGGAATGGCCAAATTCAATCAGCCCCAGCATTTT. Full variable domain (missing parts from reference TRBV12-5 and TRBJ1-5): DARVTQTPRHKVTEMGQEVTMRCQPILGHNTVFWYRQTMMQGLELLAYFRNRAPLDDSGMPKDRFSAEMPDATLATLKIQPSEPRDSAVYFCASGSYSQGMAKFNQPQHFGDGTRLSIL.

This clonotype showed up many times. This chain joins TRBV7-2 and TRBJ1-2; 10 bases fit TRBD1. Germline CDR1 SGHTA, CDR2 FQGNSA. This CDR3 has 12 residues. V lost 5 bases to trimming and J lost 12 bases; unmatched junction nucleotides: 6. The CDR3 sequence is CASSPRDRGNTF. In DNA, the CDR3 is TGTGCCAGCAGCCCCCGGGACAGGGGTAACACCTTC.

At least ten counts were recorded for this clonotype. This sequence joins TRBV6-1 and TRBJ2-1; the D call may be TRBD1 or TRBD2 (6 bases each). The V end lost 4 bases, the J end lost 0 bases, and 13 bases lay between the germline ends. The CDR3 runs to 16 residues. Germline loops: CDR1 MNHNS, CDR2 SASEGT. The CDR3 DNA reads as TGTGCCAGCAGTGGTAGGGGGGAAAGCTCCTACAATGAGCAGTTCTTC. Protein: CASSGRGESSYNEQFF.

This clonotype was counted at least ten times. The V call is TRBV7-9, the J call TRBJ1-1; D unresolved. Per germline, CDR1 SEHNR and CDR2 FQNEAQ (reference sequence). Trimming removed 2 bases at V and 8 bases at J, with 15 bases between. CDR3 length: 14 amino acids. CDR3 sequence (DNA): TGTGCCAGCAGCTTAAGCCGCAGTGAAGGCGAAGCTTTCTTT. This gives the protein CASSLSRSEGEAFF.

At least ten counts were recorded for this clonotype. The chain carries TRBV6-2 or TRBV6-3 and TRBJ2-2; TRBD2 aligns across 14 bases. The CDR3 length is 17 residues. The trim removed 8 bases at V and 5 bases at J, leaving 10 bases unmatched. Germline V gives CDR1 MNHEY, CDR2 SVGEGT. This CDR3 is CASSGTSGGKRTGELFF. As DNA, the CDR3 is TGTGCCAGCTCCGGGACTAGCGGGGGAAAACGAACCGGGGAGCTGTTTTTT.

This clonotype has at least ten counts. The chain is built from TRBV29-1 and TRBJ1-5, with D perhaps TRBD1 (6 bases). The germline gives CDR1 SQVTM, CDR2 ANQGSEA. V was trimmed by 7 bases and J by 7 bases, leaving 17 bases between them. The CDR3 totals 13 residues. CDR3 protein: CSAGGGVGQPQHF. CDR3 nucleotide sequence: TGCAGCGCTGGAGGGGGGGTAGGGCAGCCCCAGCATTTT.

Ten or more counts support this clonotype. The chain employs TRBV28 and TRBJ2-5, with TRBD1 matching 9 bases. Germline lookup yields CDR1 MDHEN and CDR2 SYDVKM. This CDR3 is 15 amino acids long. The ends lost 5 bases at V and 2 bases at J; junction bases unmatched: 6. CDR3 bases: TGTGCCAGCAGTGGGGGGACAGGGTTACAAGAGACCCAGTACTTC. Translating it yields CASSGGTGLQETQYF.

V is TRBV3-1 and J is TRBJ2-7, with 7 bases lining up with TRBD2. V lost 2 bases to trimming and J lost 3 bases; unmatched junction nucleotides: 10. Looked up from germline, CDR1 is LGHDT and CDR2 is YNNKEL (reference sequence). The CDR3 sequence is 16 residues long. For the CDR3, the DNA is TGTGCCAGCAGCCAATGGAGCGGGGTAGAAGACTACGAGCAGTACTTC. Amino acids: CASSQWSGVEDYEQYF.